A single sample gave rise to the 17 T cell receptor beta chains below, sequenced in a study of OX40 agonist ivuxolimab in advanced cancers. Data came from immunoSEQ multiplex PCR; TCRdb stores just in-frame clones and leaves some out. The table includes about 49,000 clones, 85% detected once. The source was CD4+ or CD8+ T cells sorted from blood, collected in a trial of the OX40 agonist ivuxolimab. The receptors derive from an adult with an advanced solid tumor such as melanoma, head and neck, liver or kidney cancer.

V is TRBV9 and J is TRBJ2-2; 7 positions match TRBD2. Germline CDR1 reads SGDLS; CDR2 reads YYNGEE. Losses at the gene ends were 9 bases for V and 1 base for J; bases not matched to a gene: 3. This CDR3 contains 13 residues. The CDR3 coding sequence is TGTGCCACAAGGGAGGGGAACACCGGGGAGCTGTTTTTT. Translation gives CATREGNTGELFF. The complete variable domain, with remaining parts taken from reference TRBV9 and TRBJ2-2, reads DSGVTQTPKHLITATGQRVTLRCSPRSGDLSVYWYQQSLDQGLQFLIQYYNGEERAKGNILERFSAQQFPDLHSELNLSSLELGDSALYFCATREGNTGELFFGEGSRLTVL.

The rearrangement links TRBV4-3 to TRBJ2-3; D remains ambiguous. V lost 7 bases and J lost 2, with 7 bases in between. CDR1 LGHNA and CDR2 YSLEER come from the germline V gene. CDR3 length: 12 amino acids. As DNA, the CDR3 is TGCGCCAGCAAAGGCCACACAGATACGCAGTATTTT. This sequence encodes CASKGHTDTQYF.

Turning to this clone: Other nucleotide sequences from this sample produce the same CDR3. The V call is TRBV27, the J call TRBJ1-5; possibly TRBD1 for D (5 bases). From germline, CDR1 is MNHEY and CDR2 SMNVEV (reference sequence). Trimming cost V 3 bases and J 5 bases, with 29 bases left between them. The CDR3 extends over 20 amino acids. The CDR3 loop reads CASSFGPPLPFGAEDQPQHF. CDR3 DNA: TGTGCCAGCAGTTTTGGTCCGCCCCTCCCGTTCGGGGCCGAAGATCAGCCCCAGCATTTT.

The chain links TRBV6-6 to TRBJ1-5; 8 nucleotides align to TRBD1. This CDR3 is built from 16 residues. In germline, CDR1 is MNHNY, CDR2 SVGAGI (reference sequence). Trimming took 0 bases from V and 1 from J; bases not matched to a gene: 2. The CDR3 is CASSYSAGGSNQPQHF. The CDR3 coding sequence is TGTGCCAGCAGTTACTCTGCAGGGGGCAGCAATCAGCCCCAGCATTTT.

The chain combines TRBV9 with TRBJ1-1; TRBD1 is a possible D gene (5 bases). The CDR3 covers 11 residues. CDR1 is SGDLS and CDR2 is YYNGEE in the germline V gene. V lost 7 bases to trimming and J lost 7 bases, with 11 bases between them. DNA for the CDR3: TGTGCCAGCGGATTAAGGGGTGAAGCTTTCTTT. Translation gives CASGLRGEAFF. Combining the CDR3 with reference TRBV9 and TRBJ1-1 gives the whole variable domain DSGVTQTPKHLITATGQRVTLRCSPRSGDLSVYWYQQSLDQGLQFLIQYYNGEERAKGNILERFSAQQFPDLHSELNLSSLELGDSALYFCASGLRGEAFFGQGTRLTVV.

DNA for the CDR3: TGTGCCAGCAGCGCCCGACAGGGGGCCTCCTACGAGCAGTACTTC. This codes for CASSARQGASYEQYF. V usage is TRBV7-9 and J usage is TRBJ2-7; 10 positions agree with TRBD1. Germline V gene sequence: CDR1 SEHNR, CDR2 FQNEAQ (reference sequence). This CDR3 spans 15 amino acids. The J segment lost 0 bases and the V segment lost 5 bases, leaving 4 bases of the junction unmatched.

As for this clone: The germline gene is not matched at one end of the junction; a read error may be the cause. The rearrangement joins TRBV6-1 to TRBJ1-3, with 10 bases fitting TRBD1. This CDR3 contains 14 residues. Germline-derived CDR1 and CDR2 are MNHNS and SASEGT. CDR3 loop: CATRGGNTADRGPF. For the CDR3, the DNA is TGTGCCACCAGAGGGGGGAACACAGCCGACAGGGGGCCGTTT.

The J gene is TRBJ1-5, the V gene TRBV6-6; 9 nucleotides align to TRBD1. Trimming cost V 6 bases and J 0 bases; bases outside gene matches: 3. Germline-derived CDR1 and CDR2 are MNHNY and SVGAGI (reference sequence). This CDR3 has 15 amino acids. CDR3 bases: TGTGCCAGCAGCCCGGACAGGGGTAGCAATCAGCCCCAGCATTTT. Its protein is CASSPDRGSNQPQHF.

The chain is built from TRBV6-5 and TRBJ2-5; D remains ambiguous. This CDR3 has 13 amino acids. Trimming took off 5 bases at V and 4 bases at J, with 11 bases between the two ends. CDR1 is MNHEY and CDR2 is SVGAGI in the germline V gene. The CDR3 DNA reads as TGTGCCAGCAGTCTTGACGTAAGAGAGACCCAGTACTTC. Protein sequence: CASSLDVRETQYF.

The chain carries TRBV4-1 and TRBJ2-4; no firm D call. Per germline, CDR1 MGHRA and CDR2 YSYEKL. The CDR3 consists of 16 residues. V was clipped by 1 base and J by 0 bases, with 10 bases between them. In DNA, the CDR3 is TGCGCCAGCAGCCAAGTTATACCTATAGCCAAAAACATTCAGTACTTC. Its translation is CASSQVIPIAKNIQYF.

This clone was observed a handful of times. The chain combines TRBV4-1 with TRBJ1-2; D gene ambiguous. Trimming removed 3 bases at V and 6 bases at J, with 11 bases between. The CDR3 is 13 amino acids. The germline V gene encodes CDR1 MGHRA and CDR2 YSYEKL. The DNA of the CDR3 is TGCGCCAGCAGCCACAGGCCGGGAGATGGCTACACCTTC. Its translation is CASSHRPGDGYTF.

The chain has TRBV27 and TRBJ2-3, with D tentatively TRBD1 (5 bases). The germline gives CDR1 MNHEY, CDR2 SMNVEV (reference sequence). The ends were cut back, 7 bases at V and 5 bases at J, with 16 bases in the middle. The CDR3 runs 14 residues. The CDR3 coding sequence is TGTGCCAGCACCACCGGTGGGGCTGGAGATACGCAGTATTTT. Its translation: CASTTGGAGDTQYF.

The CDR3 is CASSLEVAAYEQYF. CDR3 DNA: TGTGCCAGCAGCTTAGAAGTCGCAGCCTACGAGCAGTACTTC. The chain links TRBV11-2 to TRBJ2-7; D call uncertain. Germline V gene data show CDR1 as SGHAT and CDR2 as FQNNGV. This CDR3 is built from 14 residues. V lost 0 bases, J lost 2 bases, and 8 bases lay in between.

CDR3 loop: CASSYPRQTYEQYV. The DNA of the CDR3 is TGTGCCAGCAGTTACCCCCGACAGACCTACGAGCAGTACGTC. V and J are TRBV6-5 and TRBJ2-7; a weak D match, TRBD1 (5 bases). Germline V CDR1 and CDR2: MNHEY, SVGAGI. This CDR3 comprises 14 residues. Trimming removed 2 bases from V and 2 bases from J, with 10 bases in between.

V gene TRBV9 combines with J gene TRBJ2-5; possibly TRBD2 for D (6 bases). The CDR3 covers 14 residues. The germline CDR1 and CDR2 sequences are SGDLS and YYNGEE. The V end was cut by 6 bases, the J end by 1 base, with 13 bases between. In DNA form, the CDR3 reads TGTGCCAGCACCCAATGGGGAGGCCAAGAGACCCAGTACTTC. Protein product: CASTQWGGQETQYF.

This chain uses TRBV6-1 with TRBJ1-1; the D is unclear. The CDR3 has 12 amino acids. Between the trimmed V and J ends, which lost 6 bases and 0 bases, there was a span of 5 bases. Germline-derived CDR1 and CDR2 are MNHNS and SASEGT. For the CDR3, the DNA is TGTGCCAGCAGGAGAATGAACACTGAAGCTTTCTTT. Translating gives CASRRMNTEAFF.

V and J are TRBV5-4 and TRBJ2-2; TRBD1 matches 7 bases. CDR1 and CDR2 from the germline V gene are SGHNT and YYREEE (reference sequence). V shed 5 bases, J shed 8 bases, and the junction held 3 bases outside the gene matches. The CDR3 totals 12 residues. CDR3 protein: CASRSTGGELFF. The CDR3 region has the DNA TGTGCCAGCAGGTCGACAGGGGGGGAGCTGTTTTTT. Drawing the rest from reference TRBV5-4 and TRBJ2-2, the complete variable domain is ETGVTQSPTHLIKTRGQQVTLRCSSQSGHNTVSWYQQALGQGPQFIFQYYREEENGRGNFPPRFSGLQFPNYSSELNVNALELDDSALYLCASRSTGGELFFGEGSRLTVL.